These 28 T cell receptor beta chains share one sample of origin, sequenced in a study of blood T cell repertoires in COVID-19. Here immunoSEQ multiplex PCR was the method, and the copy in TCRdb shows in-frame clones only, minus some. The sample has about 140,000 clones; around 87% are singletons. The sequencing sample was made of peripheral blood. The source is a human donor in a cohort sampled during active COVID-19.

The chain carries TRBV3-1 (or the pseudogene TRBV3-2) and TRBJ1-2, with D perhaps TRBD1 (5 bases). CDR1 LGHDT and CDR2 YNNKEL come from the germline V gene (reference sequence). The ends were cut back, 1 base at V and 7 bases at J, with 13 bases in the middle. The CDR3 has 14 amino acids. CDR3 DNA sequence: TGTGCCAGCAGCCAAGGGAGGGGCGCGGGTGGCTACACCTTC. Translating it yields CASSQGRGAGGYTF.

The chain combines TRBV19 with TRBJ1-1, with D tentatively TRBD1 (6 bases). The CDR3 spans 13 residues. Germline CDR1 LNHDA, CDR2 SQIVND (reference sequence). The ends were cut back, 3 bases at V and 7 bases at J, with 12 bases in the middle. The CDR3 protein is CASSIYRDDEAFF. CDR3 in DNA: TGTGCCAGTAGTATCTACAGGGACGATGAAGCTTTCTTT.

The CDR3 reads CASQDSTNSPLHF. The CDR3 DNA reads TGTGCCAGCCAGGACAGTACTAATTCACCCCTCCACTTT. The V call is TRBV18, the J call TRBJ1-6; tentatively, D is TRBD1 (6 bases). V lost 8 bases and J 6 bases, leaving 11 bases between the germline ends. The CDR3 contains 13 residues. Germline-derived CDR1 and CDR2 are KGHSH and LQKENI.

The chain carries TRBV11-2 and TRBJ2-5; D might be TRBD2 (5 bases). Germline V gene sequence: CDR1 SGHAT, CDR2 FQNNGV. Trimming cost V 3 bases and J 1 base, with 9 bases left between them. The CDR3 runs 14 residues. The CDR3 is CASSFSLAQETQYF. The CDR3 DNA reads TGTGCCAGCAGCTTTAGTCTAGCCCAAGAGACCCAGTACTTC.

The chain couples TRBV19 to TRBJ2-1; 7 nucleotides match TRBD2. This CDR3 spans 16 amino acids. Germline loops: CDR1 LNHDA, CDR2 SQIVND (reference sequence). V gave up 3 bases and J gave up 7 bases; unmatched junction bases: 12. The CDR3 reads CASSMVAGVLGNEQFF. Written as DNA, the CDR3 is TGTGCCAGTAGTATGGTGGCGGGGGTGTTAGGAAATGAGCAGTTCTTC.

DNA of the CDR3: TGTGCCAGCATGGGACTAGCGGGGGGACTCACAGATACGCAGTATTTT. Protein product: CASMGLAGGLTDTQYF. The V and J genes are TRBV2 and TRBJ2-3, with TRBD2 matching 15 bases. The CDR3 contains 16 residues. Germline V gene lookup returns CDR1 SNHLY and CDR2 FYNNEI. Trimming cost V 7 bases and J 2 bases; bases outside gene matches: 4.

V usage is TRBV4-2 and J usage is TRBJ2-1; 11 positions match TRBD2. The germline gives CDR1 LGHNA, CDR2 YNFKEQ. This CDR3 region has 15 residues. V gave up 1 base and J gave up 8 bases; unmatched junction bases: 4. The DNA for the CDR3 is TGTGCCAGCAGCCAAGGTAGCGGGGGGGCCGATGAGCAGTTCTTC. Translated: CASSQGSGGADEQFF.

Here the CDR3 DNA reads TGCAGCGTCGCCACAGGGTCTGGAAACACCATATATTTT. It yields the protein CSVATGSGNTIYF. This chain links TRBV29-1 with TRBJ1-3, with D possibly TRBD1 on 6 matching bases. Germline V gene data show CDR1 as SQVTM and CDR2 as ANQGSEA. The germline V and J ends were trimmed by 6 bases and 1 base, with 10 bases remaining between them. This CDR3 contains 13 residues.

This chain links TRBV11-2 with TRBJ2-7; TRBD1 is a possible D gene (5 bases). V was shortened by 1 base and J by 5 bases, with 12 bases between the two germline ends. Germline V gene sequence: CDR1 SGHAT, CDR2 FQNNGV. The CDR3 has 14 residues. CDR3 sequence: CASSLVQGLDEQYF. In DNA form, the CDR3 reads TGTGCCAGCAGCTTAGTCCAGGGCCTGGACGAGCAGTACTTC.

The gene calls are TRBV19 and TRBJ1-1; D is ambiguous. This CDR3 is 13 amino acids long. CDR1 LNHDA and CDR2 SQIVND come from the germline V gene (reference sequence). Trimming stripped 6 bases from V and 0 bases from J, with 8 bases between. The CDR3 DNA is TGTGCCAGTAGCTTCAGTGTGAACACTGAAGCTTTCTTT. It codes for CASSFSVNTEAFF.

The chain is built from TRBV3-1 (or the pseudogene TRBV3-2) and TRBJ2-7; the D gene is possibly TRBD1 (5 bases). V lost 4 bases and J 3 bases, leaving 25 bases between the germline ends. CDR1 and CDR2 from the germline V gene are LGHDT and YNNKEL (reference sequence). CDR3 size: 18 residues. The CDR3 region has the DNA TGTGCCAGCAGCCTAGGGTGGACACTCCAGCCGCTTAACTACGAGCAGTACTTC. Its translation: CASSLGWTLQPLNYEQYF.

In DNA, the CDR3 is TGTGCCAGCAGTTTAGCGACAGGGGGCGCGCGAAACACCATATATTTT. Translating gives CASSLATGGARNTIYF. The chain combines TRBV28 with TRBJ1-3; 10 bases are shared with TRBD1. Germline CDR1 reads MDHEN; CDR2 reads SYDVKM. The CDR3 sequence is 16 residues long. The ends lost 2 bases at V and 5 bases at J; junction bases unmatched: 6. The full variable domain, its missing parts supplied by reference TRBV28 and TRBJ1-3, is DVKVTQSSRYLVKRTGEKVFLECVQDMDHENMFWYRQDPGLGLRLIYFSYDVKMKEKGDIPEGYSVSREKKERFSLILESASTNQTSMYLCASSLATGGARNTIYFGEGSWLTVV.

This clone appeared a few times. The rearrangement uses TRBV2 and TRBJ2-7; no definite D call. Trimming took off 7 bases at V and 1 base at J, with 11 bases between the two ends. The germline V gene has CDR1 SNHLY and CDR2 FYNNEI. The CDR3 totals 13 residues. Written as DNA, the CDR3 is TGTGCCAGCATACTTCGGTCGTCCTACGAGCAGTACTTC. Translation: CASILRSSYEQYF.

The chain links TRBV14 to TRBJ2-1; D is undetermined. The CDR3 length is 17 residues. CDR1 is SGHDN, CDR2 FVKESK, per germline. Deletions cut 0 bases from V and 9 bases from J, with 21 bases between. The CDR3 coding sequence is TGTGCCAGCAGCCAAGATCCGTACGCGTGGTTGATCGGTGAGCAGTTCTTC. This sequence encodes CASSQDPYAWLIGEQFF.

The J gene is TRBJ2-1, the V gene TRBV7-3, with 11 bases matching TRBD2. This CDR3 contains 17 residues. Trimming took 10 bases from V and 1 from J; bases not matched to a gene: 12. The germline V gene has CDR1 SGHTA and CDR2 FQGTGA. The CDR3: CAILLIAGGLSYNEQFF. CDR3 bases: TGTGCCATCCTCCTGATAGCGGGGGGGCTGTCCTACAATGAGCAGTTCTTC.

CDR3 protein: CAWSDGNSPLHF. DNA of the CDR3: TGTGCCTGGAGTGACGGTAATTCACCCCTCCACTTT. This chain joins TRBV30 and TRBJ1-6; D remains unclear. Trimming shortened V by 1 base and J by 6 bases, and 4 bases separated the two germline ends. The CDR3 is 12 amino acids. Germline values: CDR1 GTSNPN, CDR2 SVGIG (reference sequence). Complete variable domain (other parts from reference TRBV30 and TRBJ1-6): SQTIHQWPATLVQPVGSPLSLECTVEGTSNPNLYWYRQAAGRGLQLLFYSVGIGQISSEVPQNLSASRPQDRQFILSSKKLLLSDSGFYLCAWSDGNSPLHFGNGTRLTVT.

This chain links TRBV30 with TRBJ1-1, with D possibly TRBD1 on 6 matching bases. CDR1 and CDR2 (germline): GTSNPN, SVGIG (reference sequence). Trimming took 2 bases from V and 11 from J, leaving 12 bases between them. The CDR3 runs 11 residues. CDR3 coding DNA: TGTGCCTGGAGTCCCACAGGGACGGCTTTCTTT. Protein product: CAWSPTGTAFF.

This chain connects TRBV28 to TRBJ2-1; 10 bases align to TRBD1. Losses at the gene ends were 7 bases for V and 7 bases for J; bases not matched to a gene: 10. Germline CDR1 MDHEN, CDR2 SYDVKM. The CDR3 spans 15 residues. In DNA, the CDR3 is TGTGCCAGCAAAGGTGTGGACAGGGGGTGGAATGAGCAGTTCTTC. This gives the protein CASKGVDRGWNEQFF.

This clone was picked up one time. The V gene is TRBV5-1, the J gene TRBJ2-1, with D possibly TRBD2 on 6 matching bases. CDR1 and CDR2 from the germline V gene are SGHRS and YFSETQ. The CDR3 has 15 residues. With 0 bases removed from V and 4 bases from J, the gap between germline ends came to 11 bases. In DNA, the CDR3 is TGCGCCAGCAGCTTGGTCGTTGGAGGGTACAATGAGCAGTTCTTC. Its protein product is CASSLVVGGYNEQFF.

The count of this clone is one. The chain combines TRBV23-1 with TRBJ2-1; 9 bases are a match to TRBD1. TRBV23-1 is an ORF, with its function uncertain. The length of the CDR3 is 15 residues. The ends lost 3 bases at V and 5 bases at J; junction bases unmatched: 5. CDR3 bases: TGCGCCAGCAGTCATCGGGACAGGGATCACAATGAGCAGTTCTTC. Amino acid sequence: CASSHRDRDHNEQFF.

The chain joins TRBV28 to TRBJ1-1, with a possible D match to TRBD1 (6 bases). V lost 5 bases and J lost 1, with 11 bases in between. The CDR3 sequence is 14 residues long. The germline CDR1 and CDR2 sequences are MDHEN and SYDVKM. For the CDR3, the DNA is TGTGCCAGCAGTGGCGGACAGTGGAACACTGAAGCTTTCTTT. It yields the protein CASSGGQWNTEAFF.

The rearrangement uses TRBV11-2 and TRBJ2-7; D may be TRBD1 (6 bases). The V end was cut by 3 bases, the J end by 2 bases, with 11 bases between. Looked up from germline, CDR1 is SGHAT and CDR2 is FQNNGV. This CDR3 is 14 amino acids long. The CDR3 region has the DNA TGTGCCAGCAGCTTGGGGGCAAGACCCTACGAGCAGTACTTC. This encodes CASSLGARPYEQYF.

This clone was counted a single time. The rearrangement uses TRBV6-5 and TRBJ2-7, with 12 nucleotides matching TRBD2. Germline CDR1 and CDR2: MNHEY and SVGAGI. V lost 5 bases to trimming and J lost 1 base; unmatched junction nucleotides: 3. The CDR3 consists of 15 residues. The CDR3 DNA sequence: TGTGCCAGCAGTCTAGCGGGGGGGCGATCCTACGAGCAGTACTTC. Translation: CASSLAGGRSYEQYF.

This clone was recorded at least ten times. The chain joins TRBV6-5 to TRBJ1-2; 9 bases match TRBD1. CDR3 length equals 15 residues. Germline values: CDR1 MNHEY, CDR2 SVGAGI. With V trimmed by 2 bases and J by 4 bases, 5 bases remained unmatched. The CDR3 is CASSYTGGAGYGYTF. CDR3 in DNA: TGTGCCAGCAGTTACACAGGGGGCGCCGGCTATGGCTACACCTTC.

CDR3 region: CACSPRQREQFF. DNA of the CDR3: TGTGCCTGCTCCCCTCGGCAGAGGGAGCAGTTCTTC. This rearrangement joins TRBV30 to TRBJ2-1; D uncertain. With 6 bases removed from V and 10 bases from J, the gap between germline ends came to 16 bases. The CDR3 consists of 12 residues. Germline V gives CDR1 GTSNPN, CDR2 SVGIG (reference sequence).

This clone was observed a few times. This chain joins TRBV18 and TRBJ1-5; D is possibly TRBD1 (6 bases). V was trimmed by 2 bases and J by 5 bases, leaving 10 bases between them. Per germline, CDR1 KGHSH and CDR2 LQKENI. The CDR3 has 14 residues. The CDR3 spells CASSPTGGDQPQHF. CDR3 nucleotides: TGTGCCAGCTCACCAACTGGGGGCGATCAGCCCCAGCATTTT.

The chain uses TRBV7-9 and TRBJ2-1; 7 bases are shared with TRBD1. With 5 bases clipped from V and 6 bases from J, the junction kept 10 bases outside the gene matches. The CDR3 runs 15 residues. Germline CDR1 reads SEHNR; CDR2 reads FQNEAQ (reference sequence). CDR3 amino acids: CASSPDRAVSNEQFF. The CDR3 nucleotides are TGTGCCAGCAGCCCCGACAGGGCGGTAAGCAATGAGCAGTTCTTC.

The chain carries TRBV11-3 and TRBJ2-7; D perhaps matches TRBD2 (6 bases). V lost 1 base, J lost 3 bases, and 13 bases lay in between. CDR3 length: 15 residues. Looked up from germline, CDR1 is SGHNT and CDR2 is YENEEA. The CDR3 loop is CASSLASGENYEQYF. In nucleotides, the CDR3 is TGTGCCAGCAGCTTAGCCTCGGGGGAAAACTACGAGCAGTACTTC.